The 30 T cell receptor beta chains in this list originate from one sample, sequenced in a study of control samples from healthy donors and cancer patients. The protocol was immunoSEQ multiplex PCR, while the TCRdb copy is restricted to in-frame clones and leaves out a portion. The sample includes 230,000 or so clones, around 94% seen only once; the top ten take roughly 1.6%. Sequenced material: blood. The source is a man in his forties or fifties in good health.

A few counts support this clone. V gene TRBV20-1 combines with J gene TRBJ2-1; 11 bases are a match to TRBD2. Germline V gene sequence: CDR1 DFQATT, CDR2 SNEGSKA (reference sequence). Unmatched junction bases numbered 5, after V lost 3 bases and J lost 7 bases. The CDR3 is 14 residues long. This chain's CDR3 is CSASRLAGQNEQFF. Here the CDR3 DNA reads TGCAGTGCTAGTAGACTAGCGGGGCAAAATGAGCAGTTCTTC.

The chain links TRBV7-2 to TRBJ2-5; TRBD2 agrees at 8 bases. The CDR3 sequence is 16 residues long. Germline V gene sequence: CDR1 SGHTA, CDR2 FQGNSA. J lost 4 bases, V lost 3 bases, and 10 bases had no gene match. CDR3 sequence (DNA): TGTGCCAGCAGCTTCGGCAGCGGGGGCGGGGGAGAGACCCAGTACTTC. Protein sequence: CASSFGSGGGGETQYF.

The chain uses TRBV4-1 and TRBJ2-7; D unclear. The V gene lost 0 bases and the J gene lost 4 bases, with 4 bases spanning the gap. Looked up from germline, CDR1 is MGHRA and CDR2 is YSYEKL. This CDR3 has 12 amino acids. CDR3 sequence: CASSQDRYEQYF. CDR3 nucleotide sequence: TGCGCCAGCAGCCAAGATCGATACGAGCAGTACTTC.

This rearrangement joins TRBV14 to TRBJ1-4, with D unresolved. This CDR3 contains 16 residues. The germline V gene encodes CDR1 SGHDN and CDR2 FVKESK. Between the trimmed V and J ends, which lost 0 bases and 0 bases, there was a span of 8 bases. The CDR3 spells CASSQEKGPTNEKLFF. Written as DNA, the CDR3 is TGTGCCAGCAGCCAAGAAAAGGGCCCAACTAATGAAAAACTGTTTTTT. The full variable domain, its missing parts supplied by reference TRBV14 and TRBJ1-4, is EAGVTQFPSHSVIEKGQTVTLRCDPISGHDNLYWYRRVMGKEIKFLLHFVKESKQDESGMPNNRFLAERTGGTYSTLKVQPAELEDSGVYFCASSQEKGPTNEKLFFGSGTQLSVL.

The chain has TRBV7-2 and TRBJ2-1, with no clear D. CDR3 length equals 15 residues. Germline CDR1 and CDR2: SGHTA and FQGNSA. Trimming removed 5 bases from V and 6 bases from J, with 17 bases in between. The CDR3 sequence: CASSPSNVVGNEQFF. CDR3 nucleotide sequence: TGTGCCAGCAGCCCGAGTAACGTTGTAGGCAATGAGCAGTTCTTC.

V gene TRBV10-1 combines with J gene TRBJ2-1, with D unresolved. The CDR3 is made up of 13 amino acids. Trimming removed 6 bases at V and 4 bases at J, with 10 bases between. The germline V gene has CDR1 WNHNN and CDR2 SYGVQD (reference sequence). The CDR3 protein is CASRLDTYNEQFF. For the CDR3, the DNA is TGCGCCAGCAGGCTTGACACTTACAATGAGCAGTTCTTC.

J is TRBJ2-5 and V is TRBV4-2; D is perhaps TRBD2 (6 bases). Trimming stripped 5 bases from V and 1 base from J, with 14 bases between. CDR3 size: 15 residues. In germline, CDR1 is LGHNA, CDR2 YNFKEQ. The CDR3 sequence is CASSFDGSGQETQYF. The CDR3 nucleotides are TGTGCCAGCAGCTTCGACGGTAGCGGCCAAGAGACCCAGTACTTC.

This chain joins TRBV6-5 and TRBJ2-1; D is perhaps TRBD1 (5 bases). V lost 0 bases and J lost 9, with 15 bases in between. Germline V gene sequence: CDR1 MNHEY, CDR2 SVGAGI. CDR3 length: 15 amino acids. The CDR3 bases are TGTGCCAGCAGTTACTCGACCCAGGGTTGGGGTGAGCAGTTCTTC. Translation gives CASSYSTQGWGEQFF.

The chain recombines TRBV27 with TRBJ1-2; D uncertain. This CDR3 has 15 residues. From germline, CDR1 is MNHEY and CDR2 SMNVEV (reference sequence). With 5 bases removed from V and 4 bases from J, the gap between germline ends came to 17 bases. This chain's CDR3 is CASSGVQNSGYGYTF. DNA for the CDR3: TGTGCCAGCAGTGGGGTACAGAACTCCGGCTATGGCTACACCTTC.

The gene calls are TRBV3-1 (or the pseudogene TRBV3-2) and TRBJ2-7, with D tentatively TRBD2 (6 bases). The CDR3 totals 12 residues. With 5 bases removed from V and 12 bases from J, the gap between germline ends came to 17 bases. Germline V gene data show CDR1 as LGHDT and CDR2 as YNNKEL (reference sequence). CDR3 DNA sequence: TGTGCCAGCAGCTCCGAGGGACTCTTGCGGTACTTC. Amino acids: CASSSEGLLRYF.

This chain joins TRBV7-6 and TRBJ2-2; no clear D gene. This CDR3 has 14 amino acids. Trimming left V 5 bases short and J 0 bases short, with 7 bases between. Germline CDR1 is SGHVS and CDR2 is FNYEAQ. The CDR3 region has the DNA TGTGCCAGCAGCCCTAGAGCGAACACCGGGGAGCTGTTTTTT. Its protein is CASSPRANTGELFF.

The chain combines TRBV7-6 with TRBJ1-2; no reliable D call. Trimming shortened V by 7 bases and J by 2 bases, and 17 bases separated the two germline ends. CDR1 and CDR2 (germline): SGHVS, FNYEAQ. The CDR3 is 15 amino acids. CDR3 sequence: CASNFPLERNYGYTF. CDR3 coding DNA: TGTGCCAGCAACTTTCCCTTAGAACGAAACTATGGCTACACCTTC.

The CDR3 loop reads CATSGGQGEETQYF. The CDR3 DNA reads as TGTGCCACCAGTGGAGGGCAGGGGGAAGAGACCCAGTACTTC. The rearrangement uses TRBV24-1 and TRBJ2-5; 7 bases fit TRBD1. Trimming removed 5 bases from V and 3 bases from J; junction bases left unmatched: 5. Germline V lookup: CDR1 KGHDR, CDR2 SFDVKD. The CDR3 sequence is 14 residues long.

The chain links TRBV28 to TRBJ1-6; D is possibly TRBD1 (5 bases). Trimming left V 5 bases short and J 7 bases short, with 18 bases between. Germline V gene data show CDR1 as MDHEN and CDR2 as SYDVKM. CDR3 size: 16 residues. CDR3 nucleotide sequence: TGTGCCAGCAGTATAACCCCACCAGGGTTGAATTCACCCCTCCACTTT. Translated: CASSITPPGLNSPLHF.

The CDR3 sequence: CASSLDVRGGGEQFF. The CDR3 DNA follows: TGTGCCAGCAGCTTAGATGTCCGGGGTGGCGGTGAGCAGTTCTTC. The rearrangement uses TRBV7-2 and TRBJ2-1, with D perhaps matching TRBD2 (5 bases). The CDR3 is made up of 15 amino acids. The V and J ends lost 1 base and 9 bases respectively, with 16 bases between them. Per the germline V gene, CDR1 is SGHTA and CDR2 is FQGNSA.

The chain links TRBV5-6 to TRBJ2-1; D is unresolved. The length of the CDR3 is 12 residues. V lost 6 bases and J lost 0, with 4 bases in between. Germline loops: CDR1 SGHDT, CDR2 YYEEEE. The CDR3 reads CASKNSYNEQFF. The CDR3 coding sequence is TGTGCCAGCAAAAACTCCTACAATGAGCAGTTCTTC.

This clone came up once. The chain joins TRBV19 to TRBJ2-3; D is possibly TRBD1 (6 bases). Per the germline V gene, CDR1 is LNHDA and CDR2 is SQIVND (reference sequence). V gave up 3 bases and J gave up 1 base, with 11 bases separating them. The CDR3 has 15 amino acids. The CDR3 region has the DNA TGTGCCAGTAGTATCCCTCGACAGGGCACAGATACGCAGTATTTT. Translation: CASSIPRQGTDTQYF.

V and J are TRBV4-1 and TRBJ2-1; the match to TRBD2 covers 15 bases. Germline CDR1 is MGHRA and CDR2 is YSYEKL. This CDR3 has 16 residues. V shed 1 base and J 8 bases; nucleotides not matched to a gene: 3. The CDR3: CASSQGTSGGADEQFF. CDR3 DNA: TGCGCCAGCAGCCAAGGGACTAGCGGGGGGGCCGATGAGCAGTTCTTC.

The chain uses TRBV28 and TRBJ1-1; maybe TRBD1 (6 bases). The CDR3 is 15 amino acids. CDR1 is MDHEN and CDR2 is SYDVKM in the germline V gene. V was pared by 4 bases and J by 7 bases, with 19 bases between. CDR3 sequence: CASSSPGTTPIEAFF. The DNA for the CDR3 is TGTGCCAGCAGTTCCCCCGGGACAACCCCCATTGAAGCTTTCTTT.

V and J are TRBV30 and TRBJ2-7, with 13 bases that match TRBD2. After removal of 2 bases from V and 6 bases from J, the junction contained 7 bases not matched to a gene. Per the germline V gene, CDR1 is GTSNPN and CDR2 is SVGIG (reference sequence). The CDR3 is 15 residues long. In DNA form, the CDR3 reads TGTGCCTGGAGTCAAGGACTAGCGGGGGTTAGCGAGCAGTACTTC. Protein: CAWSQGLAGVSEQYF.

On this clone: A junction end diverges from the germline sequence, so it may reflect a read error. The chain joins TRBV5-1 to TRBJ2-1; D not resolved. The CDR3 length is 15 residues. Germline V gene lookup returns CDR1 SGHRS and CDR2 YFSETQ. The CDR3: CVSSLSVSPYNEQFF. CDR3 DNA sequence: TGCGTCAGCAGCCTCTCCGTTTCCCCCTACAATGAGCAGTTCTTC.

This sequence joins TRBV5-5 and TRBJ2-7, with 9 bases that match TRBD1. The trim removed 2 bases at V and 3 bases at J, leaving 3 bases unmatched. Germline lookup yields CDR1 SGHKS and CDR2 YYEKEE (reference sequence). The CDR3 is made up of 14 amino acids. The CDR3 DNA reads TGTGCCAGCAGCTTACCGGGACAGGGCTACGAGCAGTACTTC. Amino acid sequence: CASSLPGQGYEQYF.

The rearrangement uses TRBV5-1 and TRBJ1-2; 7 bases align to TRBD1. In germline, CDR1 is SGHRS, CDR2 YFSETQ. J lost 3 bases, V lost 2 bases, and 4 bases had no gene match. This CDR3 spans 14 amino acids. CDR3 DNA: TGCGCCAGCAGCTTTACAGGGGCCGACTATGGCTACACCTTC. It encodes CASSFTGADYGYTF.

J is TRBJ1-1 and V is TRBV19, with 9 nucleotides matching TRBD1. From germline, CDR1 is LNHDA and CDR2 SQIVND (reference sequence). V shed 7 bases and J 5 bases; nucleotides not matched to a gene: 8. The CDR3 runs 14 residues. DNA for the CDR3: TGTGCCAGTATCCCAACAGGGGGCAGTACTGAAGCTTTCTTT. This gives the protein CASIPTGGSTEAFF.

Concerning this clone itself: The sample contains more than one DNA sequence encoding this CDR3. The J gene is TRBJ1-1, the V gene TRBV9; the D gene is possibly TRBD1 (5 bases). This CDR3 contains 13 residues. Between the trimmed V and J ends, which lost 1 base and 1 base, there was a span of 5 bases. Per germline, CDR1 SGDLS and CDR2 YYNGEE. CDR3 bases: TGTGCCAGCAGCGTACAGGGGAACACTGAAGCTTTCTTT. This sequence encodes CASSVQGNTEAFF.

The rearrangement uses TRBV2 and TRBJ1-6; TRBD1 is a possible D gene (5 bases). This CDR3 is 14 amino acids long. Germline-derived CDR1 and CDR2 are SNHLY and FYNNEI. V lost 7 bases and J lost 3, with 10 bases in between. DNA of the CDR3: TGTGCCAGCACCTACCAGGGCTATAATTCACCCCTCCACTTT. The encoded protein is CASTYQGYNSPLHF. Complete variable domain (other parts from reference TRBV2 and TRBJ1-6): EPEVTQTPSHQVTQMGQEVILRCVPISNHLYFYWYRQILGQKVEFLVSFYNNEISEKSEIFDDQFSVERPDGSNFTLKIRSTKLEDSAMYFCASTYQGYNSPLHFGNGTRLTVT.

This sequence joins TRBV9 and TRBJ1-1, with TRBD1 identical over 9 bases. CDR1 is SGDLS, CDR2 YYNGEE, per germline. Unmatched junction bases numbered 13, after V lost 3 bases and J lost 1 base. The CDR3 loop spans 18 amino acids. CDR3 protein: CASSEGQGSSLRNTEAFF. The CDR3 DNA follows: TGTGCCAGCAGCGAGGGACAGGGTAGCAGTTTGAGGAACACTGAAGCTTTCTTT.

This clone has a single count. The chain carries TRBV7-6 and TRBJ1-1, with 7 positions matching TRBD1. V dropped 4 bases and J dropped 5; count of bases not matched to a gene: 10. This CDR3 has 15 residues. Germline values: CDR1 SGHVS, CDR2 FNYEAQ. The CDR3 sequence is CASSSRTGVDTEAFF. In DNA form, the CDR3 reads TGTGCCAGCAGCTCCAGGACAGGTGTTGATACTGAAGCTTTCTTT.

This clone has a single count. CDR3 nucleotides: TGCGCCAGCAGCCAAGGGCGGGTAAACACTGAAGCTTTCTTT. This codes for CASSQGRVNTEAFF. The genes are TRBV23-1 and TRBJ1-1, with unresolved D. TRBV23-1 is flagged as an ORF with uncertain function. The V end lost 6 bases, the J end lost 2 bases, and 13 bases lay between the germline ends. CDR3 length equals 14 residues.

The genes are TRBV3-1 (or the pseudogene TRBV3-2) and TRBJ2-1, with D hard to call. Trimming left V 1 base short and J 9 bases short, with 4 bases between. CDR1 is LGHDT, CDR2 YNNKEL, per germline (reference sequence). CDR3 length equals 11 residues. CDR3 sequence (DNA): TGTGCCAGCAGCCAAGGGACTGAGCAGTTCTTC. It yields the protein CASSQGTEQFF.